This T cell receptor (beta chain) comes out of a study of T cell clonality in common variable immunodeficiency. This clone was found many times. The antigen is unknown. The DNA ends 3 residues before the CDR3 does, and the rest of the CDR3 is filled in from the germline J gene. The CDR3 totals 14 residues. Deletions cut 6 bases from V and 2 bases from J, with 12 bases between. Germline loops: CDR1 LNHDA, CDR2 SQIVND (reference sequence). Sequenced by immunoSEQ multiplex PCR; TCRdb stores in-frame clones only, minus some. This sample carries around 45,000 clones, none of them present only once. Broader study findings: Reportedly, TCR beta sequences from common variable immunodeficiency showed fewer deletions and N-nucleotide insertions. Authors noted CVID clonality's cause needs subpopulation repertoire sequencing.

The source of this sequence is a person between 18 and 70 years old in good health. The sequencing input was peripheral blood mononuclear cells. The V gene is TRBV19, the J gene TRBJ2-3, with D possibly TRBD2 on 5 matching bases. The CDR3 bases that were read are TGTGCCAGTAGGCCTAGCCCGAACACAGATACG. Protein product: CASRPSPNTDT. The whole CDR3 protein is CASRPSPNTDTQYF. Complete variable domain (other parts from reference TRBV19 and TRBJ2-3): DGGITQSPKYLFRKEGQNVTLSCEQNLNHDAMYWYRQDPGQGLRLIYYSQIVNDFQKGDIAEGYSVSREKKESFPLTVTSAQKNPTAFYLCASRPSPNTDTQYFGPGTRLTVL.